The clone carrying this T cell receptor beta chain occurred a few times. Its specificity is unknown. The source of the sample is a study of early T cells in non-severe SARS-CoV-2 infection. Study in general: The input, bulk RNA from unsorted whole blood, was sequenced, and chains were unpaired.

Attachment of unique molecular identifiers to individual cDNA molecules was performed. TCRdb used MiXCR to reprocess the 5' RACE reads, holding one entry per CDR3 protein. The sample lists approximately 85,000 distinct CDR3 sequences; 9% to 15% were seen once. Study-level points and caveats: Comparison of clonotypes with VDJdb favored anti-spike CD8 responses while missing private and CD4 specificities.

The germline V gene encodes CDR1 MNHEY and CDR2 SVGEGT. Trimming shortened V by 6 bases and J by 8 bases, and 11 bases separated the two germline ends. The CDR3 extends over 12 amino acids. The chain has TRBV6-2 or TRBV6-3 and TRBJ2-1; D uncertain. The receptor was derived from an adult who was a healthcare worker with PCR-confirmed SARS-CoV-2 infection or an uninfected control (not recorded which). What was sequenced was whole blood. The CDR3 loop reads CASSPNGDEQFF. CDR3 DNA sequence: TGTGCCAGCAGCCCCAATGGGGATGAGCAGTTCTTC.